Described below is a single TCR beta chain sequence and its context. The data were produced by immunoSEQ multiplex PCR, yet TCRdb's version contains in-frame clones alone and is incomplete. The sample shows under 7,000 clones, roughly 50% of them seen only once. The germline CDR1 and CDR2 sequences are SGHDT and YYEEEE. The CDR3 totals 17 residues. J gave up 1 base and V 3 bases, and 8 bases lay outside the gene matches. These data are taken from a study of sequential checkpoint blockade in melanoma. Treatment meaning: randomized to nivolumab then ipilimumab (arm A) or the reverse (arm B). From thawed PBMCs, live CD3+CD8+ cells negative for CD19 and CD56 were sorted.

This sample comprised CD8+ T cells sorted from blood (inferred from file names), obtained from a patient given nivolumab and ipilimumab in sequence. This TCR derives from a human donor with melanoma. The chain uses TRBV5-6 and TRBJ2-7, with 12 bases that match TRBD1. The CDR3 nucleotides are TGTGCCAGCAGCTGGGGGGGACAGGGGGCTGGTTCCTACGAGCAGTACTTC. This sequence encodes CASSWGGQGAGSYEQYF. Supplemented by reference TRBV5-6 and TRBJ2-7, the full variable domain reads DAGVTQSPTHLIKTRGQQVTLRCSPKSGHDTVSWYQQALGQGPQFIFQYYEEEERQRGNFPDRFSGHQFPNYSSELNVNALLLGDSALYLCASSWGGQGAGSYEQYFGPGTRLTVT.